This T cell receptor (beta chain) emerged from a study of immune evolution from preneoplasia to lung adenocarcinoma. TCRdb keeps only in-frame clones here, not all; method: immunoSEQ multiplex PCR. Among 23,000 or so clones, about 79% were seen once, and the ten largest hold around 5.2%. The ends were cut back, 1 base at V and 2 bases at J, with 6 bases in the middle. Per germline, CDR1 SGHRS and CDR2 YFSETQ. The CDR3 runs to 13 residues. This clone was detected a few times. Its antigen is undetermined. The same CDR3 is also encoded by other DNA sequences in this sample. Study-wide points: Normal lung had highest clonality; later lesions appeared denser, more diverse.

This rearrangement joins TRBV5-1 to TRBJ2-5; D is unresolved. The sequencing input was FFPE invasive lung adenocarcinoma tissue. The clonotype was recovered from a person between 55 and 70 years old with lung adenocarcinoma. This CDR3 is CASSLPGQETQYF. The CDR3 nucleotides are TGCGCCAGCAGCTTGCCAGGACAAGAGACCCAGTACTTC.